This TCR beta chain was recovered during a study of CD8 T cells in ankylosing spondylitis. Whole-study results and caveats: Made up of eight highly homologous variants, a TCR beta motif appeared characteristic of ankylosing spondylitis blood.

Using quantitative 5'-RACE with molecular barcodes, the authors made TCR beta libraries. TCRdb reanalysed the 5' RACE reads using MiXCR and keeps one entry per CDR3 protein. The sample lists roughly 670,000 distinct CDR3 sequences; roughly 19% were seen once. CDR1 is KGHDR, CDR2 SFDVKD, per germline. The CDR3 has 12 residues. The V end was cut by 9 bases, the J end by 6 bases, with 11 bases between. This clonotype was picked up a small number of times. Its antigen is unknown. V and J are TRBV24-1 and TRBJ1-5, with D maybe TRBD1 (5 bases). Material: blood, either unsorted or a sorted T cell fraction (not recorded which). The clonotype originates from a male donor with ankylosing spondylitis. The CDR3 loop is CATGGGTQPQHF. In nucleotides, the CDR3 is TGTGCCACCGGCGGGGGGACTCAGCCCCAGCATTTT.